The rows below give T cell receptor beta chains drawn from one sample of a study of blood T cell repertoires in COVID-19. TCRdb keeps only in-frame clones here, not all; method: immunoSEQ multiplex PCR. The sample has around 250,000 clones; around 82% are singletons. Sequencing was performed on peripheral blood. The receptors shown here come from a man aged 35 to 55 with active or convalescent COVID-19. Each CDR3 is given with its conserved first and last residue.

v_gene: TRBV10-2
j_gene: TRBJ1-5
CDR3aa: CASSESDRGNQPQHF

v_gene: TRBV9
j_gene: TRBJ1-2
CDR3aa: CASSQSGFYGYTF

v_gene: TRBV21-1
j_gene: TRBJ2-1
CDR3aa: CASTPPGLEITSSYNEQFF

v_gene: TRBV24-1
j_gene: TRBJ2-7
CDR3aa: CATSDPGQAREQYF

v_gene: TRBV2
j_gene: TRBJ2-2
CDR3aa: CASSVGDRGNTGELFF

v_gene: TRBV29-1
j_gene: TRBJ1-5
CDR3aa: CSVSIGGGKQPQHF

v_gene: TRBV3-1/TRBV3-2
j_gene: TRBJ1-3
CDR3aa: CASSLTTGPSGNTIYF

v_gene: TRBV5-6
j_gene: TRBJ2-2
CDR3aa: CASSLGRLAGEDTGELFF

v_gene: TRBV11-3
j_gene: TRBJ2-3
CDR3aa: CASSYGQGGTDTQYF

v_gene: TRBV19
j_gene: TRBJ1-2
CDR3aa: CASSRDRGKYNYGYTF

v_gene: TRBV4-3
j_gene: TRBJ2-5
CDR3aa: CASSQDFPLAGGHTETQYF

v_gene: TRBV2
j_gene: TRBJ1-6
CDR3aa: CASSEQGKNSPLHF

v_gene: TRBV7-8
j_gene: TRBJ1-4
CDR3aa: CASSRHSEKLFF

v_gene: TRBV6-5
j_gene: TRBJ1-6
CDR3aa: CASRRTGGNSPLHF

v_gene: TRBV28
j_gene: TRBJ1-5
CDR3aa: CASSLLNGGGPQHF